This entry is about one TCR beta chain. This entry belongs to a study of T-cell reconstitution after alpha-beta-depleted transplantation in children. The ends lost 3 bases at V and 7 bases at J; junction bases unmatched: 12. The CDR3 has 15 residues. Germline CDR1 SGHRS, CDR2 YFSETQ. Using unique molecular identifiers, the investigators prepared the TCRbeta library. Each CDR3 protein is one row after TCRdb ran MiXCR on the PCR reads. Here the sample spans around 370,000 distinct CDR3 sequences, 9% to 12% being singletons. The clonotype originates from a human donor who donated a stem cell graft to a child with acute lymphoblastic leukemia. The rearrangement joins TRBV5-1 to TRBJ1-2; TRBD1 agrees at 7 bases. The specimen comprised PBMCs from the stem cell graft donor, sampled from the stem cell graft. The CDR3 bases are TGCGCCAGCAGCTCCCGACAGGGAGGGTCGCGTGGCTACACCTTC. Its protein is CASSSRQGGSRGYTF.